This T cell receptor (beta chain) was captured by sequencing in a study of CD8+ T cells in alopecia areata. Germline lookup yields CDR1 SQVTM and CDR2 ANQGSEA. The CDR3 has 13 amino acids. V was clipped by 4 bases and J by 0 bases, with 7 bases between them. cDNA reverse transcribed from extracted RNA served as the sequencing template. Only in-frame clones appear in the TCRdb table, and some are missing; sequencing was by immunoSEQ multiplex PCR. Of around 270,000 clones in the sample, 55% to 70% are singletons; the top ten hold under 2%. Documented treatment: oral pan-JAK inhibitor, 5-10 mg twice daily.

Source: CD4+ T cells sorted from blood, taken at week 24, from a patient treated with tofacitinib. The origin of this receptor is a human donor with alopecia areata. The rearrangement uses TRBV29-1 and TRBJ2-1; D unclear. The CDR3 region has the DNA TGCAGCGTTGGTTTGGGCTCCTACAATGAGCAGTTCTTC. Protein sequence: CSVGLGSYNEQFF.